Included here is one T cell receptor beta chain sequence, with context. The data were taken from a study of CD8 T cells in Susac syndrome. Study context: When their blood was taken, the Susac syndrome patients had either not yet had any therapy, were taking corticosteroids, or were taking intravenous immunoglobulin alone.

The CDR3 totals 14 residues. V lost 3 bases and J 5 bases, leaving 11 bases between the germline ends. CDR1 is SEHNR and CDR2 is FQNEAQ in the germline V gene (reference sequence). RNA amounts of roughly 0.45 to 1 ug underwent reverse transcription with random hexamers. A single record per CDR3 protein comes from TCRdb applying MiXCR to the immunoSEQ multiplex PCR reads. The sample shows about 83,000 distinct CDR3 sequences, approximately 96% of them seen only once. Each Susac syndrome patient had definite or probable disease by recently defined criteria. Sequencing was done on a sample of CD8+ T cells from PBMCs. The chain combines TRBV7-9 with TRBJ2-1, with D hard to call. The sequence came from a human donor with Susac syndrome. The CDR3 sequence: CASSFPGPDNEQFF. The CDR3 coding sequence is TGTGCCAGCAGCTTCCCCGGACCCGACAATGAGCAGTTCTTC.